This T cell receptor beta chain originates from a study of CD8+CD57+ T cells in acquired aplastic anemia. The template for TCR beta VDJ and CDR3 sequence profiling was genomic DNA. TCRdb redid the calling of the reads with MiXCR, one entry per CDR3 protein. The sample gives about 220,000 distinct CDR3 sequences, roughly 35% of which show up once; 1.1% is in the top ten. The CDR3 totals 15 residues. Trimming at V came to 3 bases and at J to 4 bases, leaving 9 bases not matched to a gene. Germline V gives CDR1 DFQATT, CDR2 SNEGSKA (reference sequence). This clonotype came up many times. The sequencing sample was made of sorted CD4+, CD8+, or CD8+CD57+ T cells (not recorded which) from PBMCs. The receptor's source is a human donor in good health, serving as a control. V usage is TRBV20-1 and J usage is TRBJ2-7; TRBD2 agrees at 10 bases. CDR3 bases: TGCAGTGCTAGTGCATGGACTAGCGGAAATTACGAGCAGTACTTC. It codes for CSASAWTSGNYEQYF.